One sample yielded the 6 T cell receptor beta chains listed below, sequenced in a study of cytomegalovirus exposure and HLA in healthy donors. Using immunoSEQ multiplex PCR, the repertoire was profiled, and TCRdb retains in-frame clones only, with some absent. Of a few hundred thousand clones listed, 86% are singletons. Specimen: PBMCs. The receptor source for this set is a woman between 18 and 30 years old in good health and CMV-seronegative.

The V gene is TRBV4-3, the J gene TRBJ2-1; 8 bases agree with TRBD2. The length of the CDR3 is 16 residues. Germline V CDR1 and CDR2: LGHNA, YSLEER. V lost 0 bases, J lost 4 bases, and 5 bases stayed unmatched. The CDR3 region has the DNA TGCGCCAGCAGCCAAGATCGAAGCGGGAGTTACAATGAGCAGTTCTTC. It translates to CASSQDRSGSYNEQFF.

The rearrangement links TRBV14 to TRBJ2-3, with 14 bases fitting TRBD2. This CDR3 spans 16 amino acids. In germline, CDR1 is SGHDN, CDR2 FVKESK. V gave up 4 bases and J gave up 4 bases; unmatched junction bases: 4. This CDR3 is CASSRGLAGAADTQYF. DNA for the CDR3: TGTGCCAGCAGCCGGGGACTAGCGGGAGCCGCAGATACGCAGTATTTT.

V is TRBV6-1 and J is TRBJ1-3; TRBD1 is a possible D gene (6 bases). The V end was cut by 4 bases, the J end by 7 bases, with 20 bases between. This CDR3 comprises 16 residues. The V gene's germline CDR1 is MNHNS and CDR2 SASEGT. The DNA of the CDR3 is TGTGCCAGCAGTGGCAACAGGGAGGGTTTGAGGAACACCATATATTTT. The encoded protein is CASSGNREGLRNTIYF.

The chain links TRBV10-3 to TRBJ2-7; 14 bases fit TRBD2. The V and J ends lost 6 bases and 6 bases, in that order; junction bases with no gene match: 7. Germline loops: CDR1 ENHRY, CDR2 SYGVKD. CDR3 length: 15 amino acids. CDR3 coding DNA: TGTGCCATCAGCGGGCCGGGACTAGCGGGAGTCGAGCAGTACTTC. Protein sequence: CAISGPGLAGVEQYF.

The chain uses TRBV29-1 and TRBJ2-2; TRBD2 agrees at 7 bases. The CDR3 runs 13 residues. In germline, CDR1 is SQVTM, CDR2 ANQGSEA. Trimming took 7 bases from V and 2 from J; bases not matched to a gene: 4. CDR3 DNA: TGCAGCGCGGGGAGGGATAACACCGGGGAGCTGTTTTTT. It codes for CSAGRDNTGELFF.

V gene TRBV2 combines with J gene TRBJ1-2; the D gene is possibly TRBD1 (6 bases). Trimming removed 7 bases from V and 1 base from J, with 19 bases in between. Germline loops: CDR1 SNHLY, CDR2 FYNNEI. The CDR3 consists of 16 residues. The DNA for the CDR3 is TGTGCCAGCAATCCTGGATGGGGACAAATTAACTATGGCTACACCTTC. Translation: CASNPGWGQINYGYTF.